This TCR beta chain came from a study of breast tumors, draining lymph nodes, adjacent tissues. Findings and limits, study-wide: Tumors had less TCR diversity than lymph nodes, more than nontumor tissue.

Axillary draining lymph nodes of breast cancer patients supplied the node samples. A word on this clonotype: Its antigen is undetermined.

TCRdb ran MiXCR on the multiplex PCR reads and lists one entry per CDR3 protein. This table holds about 130,000 distinct CDR3 sequences, about 20% found once. This CDR3 has 12 residues. Germline-derived CDR1 and CDR2 are DFQATT and SNEGSKA (reference sequence). The germline V and J ends were trimmed by 3 bases and 2 bases, with 7 bases remaining between them. The source material was axillary lymph node tissue. The chain has TRBV20-1 and TRBJ1-1; D gene unclear. The TCR originated in a female donor with breast cancer. Some clones in this sample may be carry-over from other donors' samples. CDR3 bases: TGCAGTGCTAGTCGGCTCAACACTGAAGCTTTCTTT. This codes for CSASRLNTEAFF.